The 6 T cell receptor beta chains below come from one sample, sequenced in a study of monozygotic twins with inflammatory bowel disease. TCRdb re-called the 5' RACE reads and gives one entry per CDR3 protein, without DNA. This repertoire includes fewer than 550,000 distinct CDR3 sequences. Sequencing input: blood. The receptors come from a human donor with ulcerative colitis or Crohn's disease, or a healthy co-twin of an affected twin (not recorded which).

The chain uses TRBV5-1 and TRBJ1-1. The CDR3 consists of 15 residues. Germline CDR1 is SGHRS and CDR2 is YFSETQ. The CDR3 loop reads CASSLAAGPGTEAFF.

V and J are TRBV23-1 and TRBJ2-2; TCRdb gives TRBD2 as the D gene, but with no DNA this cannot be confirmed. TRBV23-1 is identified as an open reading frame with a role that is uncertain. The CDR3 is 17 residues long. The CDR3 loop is CASSSLGPSVYTGELFF.

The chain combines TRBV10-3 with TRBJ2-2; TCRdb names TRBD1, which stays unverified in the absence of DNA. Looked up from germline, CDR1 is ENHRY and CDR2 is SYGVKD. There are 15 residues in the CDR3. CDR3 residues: CAISGTDQGTGELFF.

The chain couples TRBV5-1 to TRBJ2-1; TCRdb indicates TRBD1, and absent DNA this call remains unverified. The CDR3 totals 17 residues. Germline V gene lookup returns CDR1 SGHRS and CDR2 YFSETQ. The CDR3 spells CASSLTSPGGLYNEQFF.

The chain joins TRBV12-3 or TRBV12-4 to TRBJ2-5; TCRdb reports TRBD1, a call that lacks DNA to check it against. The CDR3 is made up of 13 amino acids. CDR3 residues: CATMRQLQETQYF.

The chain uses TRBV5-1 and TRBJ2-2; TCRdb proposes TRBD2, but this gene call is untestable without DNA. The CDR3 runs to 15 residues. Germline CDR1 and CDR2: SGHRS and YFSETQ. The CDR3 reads CASSLALGSAGELFF.